These T cell receptor beta chains were read from a single sample in a study of a mutant IDH1 vaccine in newly diagnosed glioma. The assay was immunoSEQ multiplex PCR, and TCRdb's table has in-frame clones only and misses some. The sample has about 38,000 clones, under 80% seen once. The starting material was PBMCs, obtained from a glioma patient treated with radiotherapy, temozolomide or both. These receptors were obtained from a man aged 40-49 years with glioma. Some clones in this sample may be carry-over from other donors' samples. Both conserved end residues are part of each CDR3. The order of the fields is D gene, J gene, clone size, V gene, CDR3 protein, CDR3 DNA. D genes are given only for firm matches. For some rows the clone size is stated as once, few or many, or as a class when expanded; others skip it.

d_call: .
j_call: TRBJ2-1
clone_size: .
v_call: TRBV5-1
cdr3_aa: CASSRRTGGSYNEQFF
cdr3_nt: TGCGCCAGCAGCCGCCGGACCGGAGGTTCCTACAATGAGCAGTTCTTC

d_call: .
j_call: TRBJ1-2
clone_size: few
v_call: TRBV30
cdr3_aa: CAQGLDGYTF
cdr3_nt: TGTGCCCAGGGGTTGGATGGCTACACCTTC

d_call: TRBD2
j_call: TRBJ2-3
clone_size: .
v_call: TRBV7-9
cdr3_aa: CASSLWTLLAGSTDTQYF
cdr3_nt: TGTGCCAGCAGCTTGTGGACCCTACTAGCGGGTAGCACAGATACGCAGTATTTT

d_call: .
j_call: TRBJ1-2
clone_size: .
v_call: TRBV5-4
cdr3_aa: CASSLGGTVYGYTF
cdr3_nt: TGTGCCAGCAGCTTGGGTGGCACGGTCTATGGCTACACCTTC

d_call: .
j_call: TRBJ1-3
clone_size: few
v_call: TRBV9
cdr3_aa: CASDSGSGNTIYF
cdr3_nt: TGTGCCAGCGACAGTGGGTCTGGAAACACCATATATTTT

d_call: .
j_call: TRBJ1-2
clone_size: .
v_call: TRBV6-1
cdr3_aa: CASSEDSAGAGYTF
cdr3_nt: TGTGCCAGCAGTGAAGACTCGGCAGGGGCTGGCTACACCTTC

d_call: TRBD1
j_call: TRBJ2-2
clone_size: .
v_call: TRBV9
cdr3_aa: CASSVTGGTGELFF
cdr3_nt: TGTGCCAGCAGCGTAACAGGGGGCACCGGGGAGCTGTTTTTT

d_call: .
j_call: TRBJ1-6
clone_size: .
v_call: TRBV7-6
cdr3_aa: CASSLEGDNSPLHF
cdr3_nt: TGTGCCAGCAGCTTAGAAGGGGATAATTCACCCCTCCACTTT

d_call: .
j_call: TRBJ2-2
clone_size: .
v_call: TRBV5-4
cdr3_aa: CASSLTRQYRIGELFF
cdr3_nt: TGTGCCAGCAGCTTGACTCGACAGTATAGGATCGGGGAGCTGTTTTTT

d_call: .
j_call: TRBJ1-6
clone_size: .
v_call: TRBV6-6
cdr3_aa: CASRPGLTTGSPLHF
cdr3_nt: TGTGCCAGCAGACCGGGACTAACAACGGGATCACCCCTCCACTTT

d_call: TRBD1
j_call: TRBJ2-7
clone_size: once
v_call: TRBV7-2
cdr3_aa: CASTTGTVYEQYF
cdr3_nt: TGTGCCAGCACCACCGGGACAGTCTACGAGCAGTACTTC

d_call: TRBD1
j_call: TRBJ1-6
clone_size: once
v_call: TRBV10-1
cdr3_aa: CASSPDRNSPLHF
cdr3_nt: TGCGCCAGCAGCCCGGACAGGAATTCACCCCTCCACTTT

d_call: TRBD1
j_call: TRBJ1-2
clone_size: .
v_call: TRBV19
cdr3_aa: CASGIGGTGRDYGYTF
cdr3_nt: TGTGCCAGTGGAATAGGCGGGACAGGGAGGGACTATGGCTACACCTTC

d_call: TRBD2
j_call: TRBJ2-1
clone_size: few
v_call: TRBV9
cdr3_aa: CASSVTGTSGGANEQFF
cdr3_nt: TGTGCCAGCAGCGTGACCGGGACTAGCGGGGGGGCCAATGAGCAGTTCTTC

d_call: .
j_call: TRBJ2-7
clone_size: .
v_call: TRBV7-9
cdr3_aa: CASSLYGGDSYEQYF
cdr3_nt: TGTGCCAGCAGCTTATACGGGGGAGATTCCTACGAGCAGTACTTC

d_call: .
j_call: TRBJ1-2
clone_size: .
v_call: TRBV20-1
cdr3_aa: CSAAPYGYTF
cdr3_nt: TGCAGTGCTGCACCGTATGGCTACACCTTC

d_call: .
j_call: TRBJ2-1
clone_size: .
v_call: TRBV1
cdr3_aa: CTSSQDPDSGGTPYNEQFF
cdr3_nt: TGCACCAGCAGCCAAGATCCTGATAGCGGGGGGACCCCCTACAATGAGCAGTTCTTC

d_call: .
j_call: TRBJ1-1
clone_size: .
v_call: TRBV11-3
cdr3_aa: CASSLDTLNTEAFF
cdr3_nt: TGTGCCAGCAGCTTGGACACCTTGAACACTGAAGCTTTCTTT

d_call: .
j_call: TRBJ2-1
clone_size: .
v_call: TRBV5-5
cdr3_aa: CASRGVSYNEQFF
cdr3_nt: TGTGCCAGCAGAGGTGTTTCCTACAATGAGCAGTTCTTC

d_call: .
j_call: TRBJ1-2
clone_size: .
v_call: TRBV5-6
cdr3_aa: CASSLVQPYGYTF
cdr3_nt: TGTGCCAGCAGCTTGGTTCAGCCTTATGGCTACACCTTC

d_call: TRBD1
j_call: TRBJ1-1
clone_size: once
v_call: TRBV5-4
cdr3_aa: CASSRDSMNTEAFF
cdr3_nt: TGTGCCAGCAGCCGGGACAGCATGAACACTGAAGCTTTCTTT

d_call: .
j_call: TRBJ1-2
clone_size: .
v_call: TRBV5-4
cdr3_aa: CASSLGGGNYGYTF
cdr3_nt: TGTGCCAGCAGCTTGGGAGGGGGGAACTATGGCTACACCTTC

d_call: TRBD1
j_call: TRBJ1-2
clone_size: .
v_call: TRBV12-5
cdr3_aa: CASGLGDRVGYGYTF
cdr3_nt: TGTGCTAGTGGTTTGGGCGACAGGGTCGGCTATGGCTACACCTTC

d_call: .
j_call: TRBJ1-4
clone_size: once
v_call: TRBV6-5
cdr3_aa: CASSYMGAAGGEKLFF
cdr3_nt: TGTGCCAGCAGTTACATGGGTGCAGCGGGCGGGGAAAAACTGTTTTTT

d_call: .
j_call: TRBJ2-3
clone_size: once
v_call: TRBV29-1
cdr3_aa: CSAVATDTQYF
cdr3_nt: TGCAGCGCTGTGGCGACAGATACGCAGTATTTT

d_call: .
j_call: TRBJ2-7
clone_size: .
v_call: TRBV6-5
cdr3_aa: CASSHPLATYEQYF
cdr3_nt: TGTGCCAGCAGCCACCCCCTAGCGACCTACGAGCAGTACTTC

d_call: .
j_call: TRBJ2-2
clone_size: .
v_call: TRBV28
cdr3_aa: CASSLGLSGELFF
cdr3_nt: TGTGCCAGCAGTTTGGGCCTTTCCGGGGAGCTGTTTTTT

d_call: .
j_call: TRBJ1-2
clone_size: once
v_call: TRBV4-1
cdr3_aa: CASSQSTAFGYTF
cdr3_nt: TGCGCCAGCAGCCAGTCGACAGCCTTTGGCTACACCTTC

d_call: TRBD1
j_call: TRBJ2-4
clone_size: .
v_call: TRBV19
cdr3_aa: CASSTGGVWAKNIQYF
cdr3_nt: TGTGCCAGCTCGACAGGGGGAGTCTGGGCCAAAAACATTCAGTACTTC

d_call: .
j_call: TRBJ2-2
clone_size: .
v_call: TRBV15
cdr3_aa: CATSILERSNTGELFF
cdr3_nt: TGTGCCACCAGCATCCTGGAGCGGTCGAACACCGGGGAGCTGTTTTTT

d_call: TRBD1
j_call: TRBJ2-3
clone_size: once
v_call: TRBV25-1
cdr3_aa: CASSVDRVFTDTQYF
cdr3_nt: TGTGCCAGCAGTGTAGACAGGGTATTCACAGATACGCAGTATTTT

d_call: .
j_call: TRBJ1-2
clone_size: .
v_call: TRBV2
cdr3_aa: CATTIGGAHGYTF
cdr3_nt: TGTGCCACGACGATAGGGGGGGCTCATGGCTACACCTTC

d_call: .
j_call: TRBJ1-1
clone_size: .
v_call: TRBV4-1
cdr3_aa: CASSQVEGDTEAFF
cdr3_nt: TGCGCCAGCAGCCAAGTCGAGGGGGACACTGAAGCTTTCTTT

d_call: .
j_call: TRBJ1-5
clone_size: .
v_call: TRBV10-3
cdr3_aa: CASATGEGNQPQHF
cdr3_nt: TGTGCCTCCGCGACCGGGGAGGGCAATCAGCCCCAGCATTTT

d_call: TRBD2
j_call: TRBJ2-1
clone_size: .
v_call: TRBV9
cdr3_aa: CASSTRGRGGNNEQFF
cdr3_nt: TGTGCCAGCAGCACCCGGGGACGGGGGGGTAACAATGAGCAGTTCTTC

d_call: TRBD1
j_call: TRBJ2-7
clone_size: .
v_call: TRBV7-9
cdr3_aa: CASSHRDSYEQYF
cdr3_nt: TGTGCCAGCAGCCACCGGGACAGCTACGAGCAGTACTTC